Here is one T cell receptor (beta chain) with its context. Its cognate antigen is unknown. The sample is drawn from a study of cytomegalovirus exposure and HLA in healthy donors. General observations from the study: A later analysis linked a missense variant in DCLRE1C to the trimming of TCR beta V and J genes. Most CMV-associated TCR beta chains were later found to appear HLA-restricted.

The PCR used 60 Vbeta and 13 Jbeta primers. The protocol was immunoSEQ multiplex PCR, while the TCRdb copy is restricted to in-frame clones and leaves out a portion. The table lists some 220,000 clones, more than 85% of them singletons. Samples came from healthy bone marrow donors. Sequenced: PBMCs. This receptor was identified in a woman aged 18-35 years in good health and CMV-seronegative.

The CDR3 here is CASSQLASGGEDTQYF. The CDR3, as DNA: TGTGCCAGCAGCCAGCTTGCTAGCGGGGGTGAGGATACGCAGTATTTT. This chain connects TRBV4-2 to TRBJ2-3; 10 bases line up with TRBD2. Germline CDR1 is LGHNA and CDR2 is YNFKEQ. CDR3 length: 16 residues. The V and J ends lost 3 bases and 6 bases, in that order; junction bases with no gene match: 9.